This is a list of T cell receptor beta chains from one sample in a study of blood T cell repertoires in COVID-19. Profiled with immunoSEQ multiplex PCR; TCRdb holds only in-frame clones, not every one. Here the sample spans about 170,000 clones, around four fifths being singletons. The sequencing sample was made of peripheral blood. These receptors were collected from an elderly woman with active or convalescent COVID-19. CDR3s include the opening cysteine and the closing phenylalanine or tryptophan. The D gene is left open where the match is weak. The size field is filled for only some rows; it gives once, few, many or a size class.

abundance	d_gene	v_gene	j_gene	CDR3nt	CDR3aa
once	.	TRBV12-2	TRBJ2-3	TGTGCAAGTCGCCCATTGCGGGGAGTTGGGCAGTATTTT	CASRPLRGVGQYF
.	.	TRBV5-8	TRBJ1-1	TGTGCCAGCACCACAGGTGTTTCTCGGAACACTGAAGCTTTCTTT	CASTTGVSRNTEAFF
.	.	TRBV19	TRBJ1-2	TGTGCCAGTAAGGGGAAAGGAAACGGCTACACCTTC	CASKGKGNGYTF
.	.	TRBV11-2	TRBJ1-3	TGTGCCAGCAGCAAGTACTCAGGACAATACTCTGGAAACACCATATATTTT	CASSKYSGQYSGNTIYF
once	.	TRBV6-5	TRBJ2-1	TGTGCCAGTAAGACAGTCAAGAATCACCACAATGAGCAGTTCTTC	CASKTVKNHHNEQFF
.	TRBD1	TRBV24-1	TRBJ2-1	TGTGCCACCAGTGCTGGGACAGCGAATGAGCAGTTCTTC	CATSAGTANEQFF
.	TRBD1	TRBV5-1	TRBJ2-7	TGCGCCAGCAGCTCCGGACAGGGGGGGAACGAGCAGTACTTC	CASSSGQGGNEQYF
few	.	TRBV9	TRBJ1-1	TGTGCCAGCAGCCCCAGGCGTTTGAACACTGAAGCTTTCTTT	CASSPRRLNTEAFF
.	.	TRBV5-6	TRBJ1-1	TGTGCCAGCAGCCCCGGACCCGGACAGCTACTTTTGAACACTGAAGCTTTCTTT	CASSPGPGQLLLNTEAFF
once	.	TRBV6-5	TRBJ1-1	TGTGCCGCCAAACGGGTCACAGCGGACACTGAAGCTTTCTTT	CAAKRVTADTEAFF
.	.	TRBV6-6	TRBJ1-5	TGTGCCAGCACCCGGACGGGGGGCAGCAATCAGCCCCAGCATTTT	CASTRTGGSNQPQHF
.	TRBD1	TRBV11-2	TRBJ1-1	TGTGCCAGCAGCTTAGTAGGGTCCAGGGGGCTGGCTGAAGCTTTCTTT	CASSLVGSRGLAEAFF
.	.	TRBV5-8	TRBJ1-2	TGTGCCAGCAGTTATGACAGGACGGTACATGGCTACACCTTC	CASSYDRTVHGYTF
.	.	TRBV7-2	TRBJ1-2	TGTGCCAGCAGCCCACCCCATCAGGGTTCTAACTATGGCTACACCTTC	CASSPPHQGSNYGYTF
.	.	TRBV5-4	TRBJ1-4	TGTGCCAGCAGCCCGGATCCGGGGGATGAAAAACTGTTTTTT	CASSPDPGDEKLFF
.	TRBD1	TRBV2	TRBJ1-2	TGTGCCAGCAGTGAACGACAGGGGGCGGCTGGCTACACCTTC	CASSERQGAAGYTF
.	.	TRBV12-3/TRBV12-4	TRBJ1-1	TGTGCCAGCTCTGGGCAGGGTGAAGCTTTCTTT	CASSGQGEAFF
.	TRBD1	TRBV5-1	TRBJ1-3	TGCGCCAGCAGTCGGGACAGGGGCTCTGGAAACACCATATATTTT	CASSRDRGSGNTIYF
.	.	TRBV14	TRBJ1-2	TGTGCCAGCAGTCAGGGACGCGGGACGTATGGCTACACCTTC	CASSQGRGTYGYTF
.	TRBD1	TRBV4-3	TRBJ1-2	TGCGCCAGCAGCCAAGCAGACAGGGGCCCAGGTGGCTACACCTTC	CASSQADRGPGGYTF
.	TRBD2	TRBV4-2	TRBJ2-7	TGTGCCAGCAGCCAAGAAGCGGGGGGGACCTACGAGCAGTACTTC	CASSQEAGGTYEQYF
.	.	TRBV7-9	TRBJ2-3	TGTGCCAGCAGCTTAGGGGTAGGGGGAGTTATAGATACGCAGTATTTT	CASSLGVGGVIDTQYF
.	TRBD2	TRBV18	TRBJ2-1	TGTGCCAGCTCAGGAGCGGGGGCCCCCGTGTGGGAGCAGTTCTTC	CASSGAGAPVWEQFF
.	TRBD1	TRBV5-1	TRBJ1-2	TGCGCCAGCAGCCACACAGGGGGCGATGGCTACACCTTC	CASSHTGGDGYTF
.	.	TRBV5-1	TRBJ2-6	TGCGCCAGCAGCTTGGACGTCGAAGCCTCTGGGGCCAACGTCCTGACTTTC	CASSLDVEASGANVLTF
.	.	TRBV6-5	TRBJ1-1	TGTGCCAGCAGTTTGAGTCCAATCTACACTGAAGCTTTCTTT	CASSLSPIYTEAFF
.	TRBD1	TRBV7-2	TRBJ1-2	TGTGCAGCCGCCAGGGGGGGGACAGGGAGGAACTATGGCTACACCTTC	CAAARGGTGRNYGYTF
once	.	TRBV6-6	TRBJ1-1	TGTGCCAGCAGTTACCCCGAGTTGAACACTGAAGCTTTCTTT	CASSYPELNTEAFF
once	.	TRBV7-2	TRBJ1-2	TGTGCCAGCAGCTTAGAGATTACAGGGTATGATGGCTACACCTTC	CASSLEITGYDGYTF
.	.	TRBV5-5	TRBJ2-2	TGTGCCAGCAGCTTGATGCAGGGGGGACCCGGGGAGCTGTTTTTT	CASSLMQGGPGELFF
few	.	TRBV6-5	TRBJ2-7	TGTGCCAGCACAATTAATCGACAGACCTACGAGCAGTACTTC	CASTINRQTYEQYF
.	.	TRBV5-1	TRBJ2-5	TGCGCCAGCAGCTTGCAGGGGCAAGAGACCCAGTACTTC	CASSLQGQETQYF
few	.	TRBV7-3	TRBJ1-1	TGTGCCAGCAGCTTAAGTGAGAAAAACACTGAAGCTTTCTTT	CASSLSEKNTEAFF
.	.	TRBV2	TRBJ1-2	TGTGCCAGCACCTGGACAGCTAACTATGGCTACACCTTC	CASTWTANYGYTF
.	.	TRBV12-3/TRBV12-4	TRBJ1-2	TGTGCCAGCAGTCAAAATAACAGGGATGGCTACACCTTC	CASSQNNRDGYTF
many	.	TRBV5-1	TRBJ2-1	TGCGCCAGCAGCTTGGGTACAATCAATGAGCAGTTCTTC	CASSLGTINEQFF
few	.	TRBV5-1	TRBJ2-7	TGCGCCAGCAGCTTGTGGGGGCGCGACGAGCAGTACTTC	CASSLWGRDEQYF
few	TRBD1	TRBV2	TRBJ2-2	TGTGCCAGCAGCGCCGGGACAGGGGTTCGCACCGGGGAGCTGTTTTTT	CASSAGTGVRTGELFF
.	TRBD2	TRBV11-2	TRBJ2-5	TGTGCCAGCAGCCCTAGCGGGGGGGCCAAGACCCAGTACTTC	CASSPSGGAKTQYF
.	TRBD1	TRBV14	TRBJ2-7	TGTGCCAGCAGCCAACCTGGGACAGGGGTCAGAGAGCAGTACTTC	CASSQPGTGVREQYF
.	TRBD1	TRBV5-1	TRBJ1-2	TGCGCCACCGCGCCAGGACAGGGAAACTATGGCTACACCTTC	CATAPGQGNYGYTF
.	TRBD1	TRBV10-3	TRBJ2-1	TGTGCCATCAGTCGGACAGGGGGAACCGTTAGCTCCTACAATGAGCAGTTCTTC	CAISRTGGTVSSYNEQFF
.	.	TRBV5-4	TRBJ2-5	TGTGCCAGCAGCCCCGGGGTACTTTTGGAGACCCAGTACTTC	CASSPGVLLETQYF
few	.	TRBV3-1/TRBV3-2	TRBJ1-3	TGTGCCAGCAGTCCTGGGGCCACGGCCACCATATATTTT	CASSPGATATIYF
.	TRBD1	TRBV18	TRBJ2-2	TGTGCCAGCTCACCCCCCGGGACAGGGATCACCGGGGAGCTGTTTTTT	CASSPPGTGITGELFF
.	TRBD1	TRBV5-6	TRBJ2-7	TGTGCCAGCAGCGAGGGACAGCTGACTTCCTACGAGCAGTACTTC	CASSEGQLTSYEQYF
.	.	TRBV19	TRBJ2-1	TGTGCCAGTAGTATGATAGCGGACTACAATGAGCAGTTCTTC	CASSMIADYNEQFF
.	TRBD1	TRBV29-1	TRBJ1-2	TGCAGCGTTGGTGACAGGGGATCGGTTAGTCGGGGCTACACCTTC	CSVGDRGSVSRGYTF
.	.	TRBV5-4	TRBJ2-3	TGTGCCAGCAGCCCTGGTGGGGGGGGGCGCACAGATACGCAGTATTTT	CASSPGGGGRTDTQYF
.	TRBD1	TRBV29-1	TRBJ2-7	TGCAGCGTTGGGACAGGGCTAAATTACGAGCAGTACTTC	CSVGTGLNYEQYF
few	TRBD1	TRBV5-1	TRBJ2-3	TGCGCCAGCAGCTTCGACAGGGAAACAGATACGCAGTATTTT	CASSFDRETDTQYF
.	TRBD1	TRBV5-4	TRBJ2-1	TGTGCCAGCAGCATTTCCGGGACAGGGAAAATGGGGCAGTTCTTC	CASSISGTGKMGQFF
.	TRBD1	TRBV6-2/TRBV6-3	TRBJ1-5	TGTGCCAGCAGTTACGTCATAGGCAGGGGGTCTTATAGCAATCAGCCCCAGCATTTT	CASSYVIGRGSYSNQPQHF
once	TRBD2	TRBV27	TRBJ2-3	TGTGCCAGCAGTTTAAAGGCGGGGGGGCTGTATAAAGATACGCAGTATTTT	CASSLKAGGLYKDTQYF
.	.	TRBV5-5	TRBJ1-2	TGTGCCAGCAGCTTACAGACCCTCGGTGGCTACACCTTC	CASSLQTLGGYTF
.	.	TRBV7-9	TRBJ1-2	TGTGCCAGCAGCTTTCAGGTCAAGGCAGACTATGGCTACACCTTC	CASSFQVKADYGYTF
.	TRBD2	TRBV29-1	TRBJ2-3	TGCAGCGTTGTACTAGCGGGAAGCACAGATACGCAGTATTTT	CSVVLAGSTDTQYF
.	TRBD1	TRBV4-3	TRBJ1-2	TGCGCCAGCAGCCATTCGGACAGGGACGGCTATGGCTACACCTTC	CASSHSDRDGYGYTF
.	.	TRBV27	TRBJ1-1	TGTGCCAGCAGTTTATGGGGGGGAGGTAACGAAGCTTTCTTT	CASSLWGGGNEAFF
.	TRBD1	TRBV6-5	TRBJ1-4	TGTGCCAGCAGTTCAACCGCGGGACAGGGTAATGAAAAACTGTTTTTT	CASSSTAGQGNEKLFF